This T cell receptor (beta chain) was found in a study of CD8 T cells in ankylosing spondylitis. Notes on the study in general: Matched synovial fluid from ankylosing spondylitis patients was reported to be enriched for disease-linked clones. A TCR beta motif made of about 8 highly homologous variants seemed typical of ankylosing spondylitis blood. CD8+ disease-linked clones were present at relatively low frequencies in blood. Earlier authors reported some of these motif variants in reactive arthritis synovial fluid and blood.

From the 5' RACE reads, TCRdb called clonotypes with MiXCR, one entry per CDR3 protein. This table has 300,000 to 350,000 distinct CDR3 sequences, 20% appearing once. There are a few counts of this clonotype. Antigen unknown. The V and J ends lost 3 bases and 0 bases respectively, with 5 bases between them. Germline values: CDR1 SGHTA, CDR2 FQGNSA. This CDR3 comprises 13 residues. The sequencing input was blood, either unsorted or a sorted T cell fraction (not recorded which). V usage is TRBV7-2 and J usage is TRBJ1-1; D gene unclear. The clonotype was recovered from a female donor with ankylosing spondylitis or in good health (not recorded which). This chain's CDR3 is CASSLFLNTEAFF. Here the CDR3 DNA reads TGTGCCAGCAGCTTGTTTTTGAACACTGAAGCTTTCTTT.